This TCR beta chain appears in the sequencing data of a study of blood T cells in healthy people across ages. The V gene's germline CDR1 is SNHLY and CDR2 FYNNEI. The CDR3 sequence is 20 residues long. It was with a sample-barcoded 5' primer and a J-beta primer mix that a second PCR of roughly 7 to 12 cycles was run. TCRdb re-analysed the 5' RACE reads in MiXCR, keeping a single row per CDR3 protein. The repertoire holds roughly 550,000 distinct CDR3 sequences, around 24% seen once, with roughly 9.4% in the top ten. This clonotype was seen a handful of times. These data were also filed under a second study, of T cells of mothers and their children. That paper notes: Three healthy Caucasian mothers and their six children donated. It was related mother-child pairs that showed slightly higher overlap than unrelated pairs, without reaching significance.

The origin of this receptor is a boy between 5 and 17 years old in good health. The genes are TRBV2 and TRBJ2-5, with TRBD1 matching 10 bases. The assigned J gene may be wrong: the sequence end matches TRBJ2-7 better. The sequencing input was blood. The CDR3 DNA follows: TGTGCCAGCATCGGAAGGCGGGACAGGGGAGCCTCAGACGTAACCTACGAGCAGTACTTC. Residues: CASIGRRDRGASDVTYEQYF.